This T cell receptor (beta chain) was captured by sequencing in a study of blood T cell repertoires in COVID-19 (dated by TCRdb to 2019 to 2021). Notes on the research overall: Samples from collaborators originated in the United States, Italy and Spain and spanned both the acute and convalescent phases of COVID-19. The prospective study material was composed of cDNA or gDNA derived from T cells, B-cell-depleted T cells, or PBMCs. Deeply sampled blood TCRbeta repertoires from subjects exposed to, actively infected with, or recovered from COVID-19 were included in the dataset. The repertoires were released in a freely available public database intended as a resource for research on the immune response to SARS-CoV-2. The samples were drawn from two sources: the first 160 participants of the ongoing ImmuneRACE study, and over 1,000 subjects contributed by 6 global collaborators. Nearly every sample came with metadata listing a de-identified subject ID, COVID-19 status, age in years and sex. Where available, HLA class I and class II types were obtained from metadata supplied by the sample provider rather than from assay-based typing.

Overall study outcomes, separate from this receptor: How much clinical and demographic metadata was included differed by source and by participant, and the metadata was provided uncurated.

TCRbeta CDR3 regions were amplified from genomic DNA using the immunoSEQ Assay, a bias-controlled multiplex PCR. The authors' pipeline ran thus. The number of nucleated cells in each sample was estimated from the amplification of reference gene primers within the assay. To quantify the absolute abundance of each unique TCRbeta CDR3 rearrangement, sequence reads were collapsed and filtered. For each sample, productive Simpson clonality was calculated as the square root of Simpson's diversity index over productive rearrangements. TCRdb's version of the immuneACCESS table is confined to in-frame rearrangements and falls short of the full clone set. An unresolved V gene accounts for under half of the shortfall where checked; the remainder is of unknown origin. From that table come the V and J calls and clone size; the DNA was used to work out D and trimming. This sample lists about 180,000 clones; approximately 87% were detected once. The top ten clones comprise about 12% of the sample.

Spanning cysteine to phenylalanine, the CDR3 consists of 16 amino acids. Just the 48-base CDR3 DNA is kept, in frame starting at base 1. Sequences SGHAT (CDR1) and FQNNGV (CDR2) are obtained from the germline V gene. After removal of 0 bases from V and 8 bases from J, the junction retains 7 bases not matched to a gene. About this clone itself: It lacks a known antigen. Within one base of it there is no much larger clone, and no base qualities were kept.

In Seattle, one collaborating source enrolled patients while the infection was active and tracked those patients longitudinally over the course of disease. Whole blood was collected in K2EDTA tubes by collaborating institutions according to the institutions' own protocols. For TCRbeta analysis, collaborators shipped samples as frozen whole blood, isolated PBMCs, or DNA extracted from either of those sample types. Sequenced sample: peripheral blood. This sequence uses TRBV11-2 and TRBJ1-6, and TRBD1 aligns with 7 junction nucleotides. This sequence originates from a woman between 65 and 79 years old with COVID-19, enrolled during active disease. The sequenced DNA: TGTGCCAGCAGCTTAGATAAAGGGACAGCCCATTCACCCCTCCACTTT. The encoded protein is CASSLDKGTAHSPLHF. With the portions outside the CDR3 filled from the reference TRBV11-2 and TRBJ1-6 genes, the complete variable region becomes EAGVAQSPRYKIIEKRQSVAFWCNPISGHATLYWYQQILGQGPKLLIQFQNNGVVDDSQLPKDRFSAERLKGVDSTLKIQPAKLEDSAVYLCASSLDKGTAHSPLHFGNGTRLTVT.